This TCR beta chain appears in the sequencing data of a study of T cells after posttransplantation cyclophosphamide. Study results and caveats: After PTCy, TRB diversity resembled that of CNI/methotrexate controls. Tissue-infiltrating T cells from skin or gut overlapped little with blood T cells. Later post-transplant blood repertoires were often dominated by donor CD8+ memory clones.

Clones were read by immunoSEQ multiplex PCR, and TCRdb kept only the in-frame ones, dropping some. The sample gives under 2,000 clones, 67% of which show up once; 35% to 40% is in the top ten. The CDR3 totals 15 residues. Germline CDR1 is LGHNA and CDR2 is YNFKEQ. The J segment lost 4 bases and the V segment lost 5 bases, leaving 9 bases of the junction unmatched. A marrow graft followed busulfan-fludarabine conditioning, with cyclophosphamide on days +3 and +4. About this clone: Its specificity is not known.

This TCR derives from a male patient aged 25-45 years who received an allogeneic stem cell transplant from a related donor, was CMV-positive, and had acute GVHD only. The graft donor may be the source of some T cells. The chain uses TRBV4-2 and TRBJ1-1; 8 bases fit TRBD1. The specimen comprised CD8+ T cells sorted from PBMCs, sampled after allogeneic stem cell transplant with posttransplant cyclophosphamide. The CDR3 sequence is CASSSIKTGATEAFF. DNA of the CDR3: TGTGCCAGCAGCTCGATTAAGACAGGGGCCACTGAAGCTTTCTTT.